This is a list of T cell receptor beta chains from one sample in a study of T-cell reconstitution after alpha-beta-depleted transplantation in children. In TCRdb, the PCR reads were re-called with MiXCR into one record per CDR3 protein. Counted here are 250,000 to 400,000 distinct CDR3 sequences, 20% to 30% occurring once; the ten biggest clones make up about a tenth. Source: PBMCs, mostly from graft donor cells, taken 180 days after TCRalphabeta/CD19-depleted stem cell transplant. These receptors came from a male patient younger than 18 who had a stem cell transplant for acute lymphoblastic leukemia, so the T cells may come from the graft donor. The CDR3 runs from the conserved cysteine through the conserved F or W.

j_call: TRBJ1-2
v_call: TRBV7-9
cdr3_aa: CASSFADFYGYTF

j_call: TRBJ1-5
v_call: TRBV6-1
cdr3_aa: CASSHLTLHSNQPQHF

j_call: TRBJ2-1
v_call: TRBV20-1
cdr3_aa: CSARPTTSGRADEQFF

j_call: TRBJ2-5
v_call: TRBV5-1
cdr3_aa: CASSSTGGETQYF

j_call: TRBJ1-5
v_call: TRBV4-2
cdr3_aa: CASSQEDRVTQPQHF

j_call: TRBJ2-1
v_call: TRBV27
cdr3_aa: CAFSLSLVAGGIDEQFF

j_call: TRBJ2-7
v_call: TRBV20-1
cdr3_aa: CSAETGGGGYEQYF

j_call: TRBJ1-2
v_call: TRBV11-2
cdr3_aa: CASSFGQADDGYTF

j_call: TRBJ2-6
v_call: TRBV5-5
cdr3_aa: CASKVIVGSGANVLTF

j_call: TRBJ2-3
v_call: TRBV5-1
cdr3_aa: CASSVHRGSGTDTQYF

j_call: TRBJ1-1
v_call: TRBV5-1
cdr3_aa: CASSLAILNTEAFF

j_call: TRBJ2-2
v_call: TRBV7-2
cdr3_aa: CASSFSVPLSGAGELFF

j_call: TRBJ1-5
v_call: TRBV5-6
cdr3_aa: CASSFRGRDQPQHF

j_call: TRBJ1-2
v_call: TRBV5-5
cdr3_aa: CASSLGGRGYTF

j_call: TRBJ2-5
v_call: TRBV7-6
cdr3_aa: CASSLARRAKETQYF

j_call: TRBJ2-3
v_call: TRBV20-1
cdr3_aa: CSAPGTSGRTDTQYF

j_call: TRBJ2-3
v_call: TRBV7-3
cdr3_aa: CASSPDRRTDTQYF

j_call: TRBJ1-4
v_call: TRBV20-1
cdr3_aa: CSARDRWELFF

j_call: TRBJ1-4
v_call: TRBV6-1
cdr3_aa: CASSGRGRSNEKLFF

j_call: TRBJ2-2
v_call: TRBV2
cdr3_aa: CASNLGQGNTGELFF

j_call: TRBJ2-1
v_call: TRBV18
cdr3_aa: CASSHTSGGPYNEQFF

j_call: TRBJ1-2
v_call: TRBV5-1
cdr3_aa: CASSLAVQRGYTF

j_call: TRBJ2-6
v_call: TRBV9
cdr3_aa: CASSVGSTGANVLTF

j_call: TRBJ2-2
v_call: TRBV7-7
cdr3_aa: CASRTHWSGELFF

j_call: TRBJ2-3
v_call: TRBV12-3/TRBV12-4
cdr3_aa: CASSSLAGVGTDTQYF

j_call: TRBJ2-1
v_call: TRBV7-2
cdr3_aa: CASSLRLAGGPGDEQFF

j_call: TRBJ2-2
v_call: TRBV19
cdr3_aa: CASSIVGTTNTGELFF

j_call: TRBJ2-7
v_call: TRBV15
cdr3_aa: CATSTVTSGRDEQYF

j_call: TRBJ2-1
v_call: TRBV10-3
cdr3_aa: CAISDWGYEQFF

j_call: TRBJ1-1
v_call: TRBV7-9
cdr3_aa: CASTQGIMNTEAFF

j_call: TRBJ2-2
v_call: TRBV5-1
cdr3_aa: CASSFIGANTGELFF

j_call: TRBJ2-7
v_call: TRBV19
cdr3_aa: CASPKLAGVYEQYF

j_call: TRBJ2-1
v_call: TRBV4-2
cdr3_aa: CASSPRLAPNEQFF

j_call: TRBJ2-1
v_call: TRBV5-1
cdr3_aa: CATSFFSGIGYEQFF

j_call: TRBJ1-1
v_call: TRBV27
cdr3_aa: CASSLGEGPKTEAFF

j_call: TRBJ2-7
v_call: TRBV29-1
cdr3_aa: CSVESVSYEQYF